These 17 T cell receptor beta chains originate from one sample sequenced in a study of beta chain features in type 1 diabetes. All of the isolated RNA was reverse transcribed, so expressed TCRB transcripts were sequenced. Profiling relied on immunoSEQ multiplex PCR, and the TCRdb table lists in-frame clones only, not all of them. The table lists about 900,000 clones, 15% to 20% of them singletons. Specimen: naive CD4+ T cells from blood. The origin of the receptors is a woman aged 18 to 35 in good health.

The V call is TRBV7-9, the J call TRBJ1-1, with D uncertain. This CDR3 has 15 residues. V was trimmed by 1 base and J by 2 bases, leaving 11 bases between them. The germline CDR1 and CDR2 sequences are SEHNR and FQNEAQ (reference sequence). CDR3 sequence (DNA): TGTGCCAGCAGCTTAGTTCTGAGAACTAACACTGAAGCTTTCTTT. This codes for CASSLVLRTNTEAFF.

This chain joins TRBV18 and TRBJ1-6; unclear D gene. CDR3 size: 12 residues. The V gene lost 3 bases and the J gene lost 10 bases, with 7 bases spanning the gap. CDR1 is KGHSH, CDR2 LQKENI, per germline. The CDR3 here is CASSPRESPLHF. The DNA of the CDR3 is TGTGCCAGCTCACCGAGGGAATCACCCCTCCACTTT.

This clone was detected only a few times. The chain has TRBV29-1 and TRBJ2-7; 7 bases align to TRBD1. Trimming cost V 6 bases and J 6 bases; bases outside gene matches: 14. This CDR3 has 14 amino acids. The V gene's germline CDR1 is SQVTM and CDR2 ANQGSEA. CDR3 in DNA: TGCAGCGTCTCCCTCGGGACAGAATTGCGCGAGCAGTACTTC. The encoded protein is CSVSLGTELREQYF.

CDR3: CATSSGTSGRVRETQYF. In DNA, the CDR3 is TGTGCCACCAGCAGTGGGACTAGCGGGAGGGTGAGAGAGACCCAGTACTTC. The chain recombines TRBV15 with TRBJ2-5; 16 nucleotides align to TRBD2. CDR1 and CDR2 (germline): LNHNV, YYDKDF (reference sequence). The CDR3 has 17 residues. J gave up 4 bases and V 3 bases, and 5 bases lay outside the gene matches.

The genes are TRBV7-9 and TRBJ1-1; the D is unclear. V was clipped by 3 bases and J by 2 bases, with 10 bases between them. This CDR3 comprises 14 residues. Germline CDR1 and CDR2: SEHNR and FQNEAQ (reference sequence). For the CDR3, the DNA is TGTGCCAGCAGCTTCGGCTGGGCCAACACTGAAGCTTTCTTT. Protein sequence: CASSFGWANTEAFF.

This chain uses TRBV10-3 with TRBJ2-7; possibly TRBD1 for D (5 bases). The CDR3 runs 13 residues. CDR1 and CDR2 (germline): ENHRY, SYGVKD. V lost 11 bases and J lost 5, with 19 bases in between. CDR3 region: CASSLQDRHEQYF. In DNA, the CDR3 is TGTGCCTCCTCCCTACAGGATCGGCACGAGCAGTACTTC.

About this clone itself: The same CDR3 also results from other DNA sequences found in this sample. CDR3 region: CASSSLAGVETQYF. In nucleotides, the CDR3 is TGTGCCAGCAGTTCCCTAGCGGGAGTGGAGACCCAGTACTTC. The genes are TRBV7-2 and TRBJ2-5; TRBD2 matches 10 bases. Trimming at V came to 6 bases and at J to 5 bases, leaving 6 bases not matched to a gene. This CDR3 is 14 amino acids long. Germline CDR1 reads SGHTA; CDR2 reads FQGNSA.

The chain recombines TRBV7-2 with TRBJ2-3; 11 nucleotides match TRBD1. CDR1 SGHTA and CDR2 FQGNSA come from the germline V gene. The J segment lost 4 bases and the V segment lost 3 bases, leaving 3 bases of the junction unmatched. The CDR3 consists of 15 residues. CDR3 residues: CASSFSGQGADTQYF. CDR3 bases: TGTGCCAGCAGCTTCTCGGGACAGGGGGCAGATACGCAGTATTTT.

This clone has only a few counts. The rearrangement uses TRBV25-1 and TRBJ2-6; D not resolved. Germline loops: CDR1 MGHDK, CDR2 SYGVNS. CDR3 length: 14 residues. The V end lost 0 bases, the J end lost 2 bases, and 2 bases lay between the germline ends. CDR3: CASSEYTGANVLTF. The DNA of the CDR3 is TGTGCCAGCAGTGAATATACTGGGGCCAACGTCCTGACTTTC.

The V and J genes are TRBV6-6 and TRBJ2-4; the D is unclear. The CDR3 extends over 16 amino acids. Trimming took 2 bases from V and 0 from J, leaving 11 bases between them. Germline CDR1 is MNHNY and CDR2 is SVGAGI (reference sequence). CDR3 residues: CASSYKSSLAKNIQYF. CDR3 DNA sequence: TGTGCCAGCAGTTACAAGTCAAGCTTAGCCAAAAACATTCAGTACTTC.

This clone was detected only a few times. The rearrangement uses TRBV7-9 and TRBJ2-7; TRBD2 matches at 9 bases. CDR3 length: 15 residues. The V segment lost 5 bases and the J segment 0 bases; nucleotides outside the gene matches: 5. Germline V gene sequence: CDR1 SEHNR, CDR2 FQNEAQ (reference sequence). CDR3 region: CASSRAGGSSYEQYF. DNA for the CDR3: TGTGCCAGCAGCCGAGCGGGAGGTAGCTCCTACGAGCAGTACTTC.

This clone was detected a few times. V usage is TRBV6-6 and J usage is TRBJ2-5; the D gene is possibly TRBD2 (5 bases). Trimming removed 6 bases from V and 4 bases from J, with 15 bases in between. The germline CDR1 and CDR2 sequences are MNHNY and SVGAGI (reference sequence). The CDR3 spans 14 residues. This CDR3 reads CASSPPGEGETQYF. DNA of the CDR3: TGTGCCAGCAGCCCCCCAGGAGAGGGAGAGACCCAGTACTTC.

The CDR3 here is CASSQEGNYRSYQETQYF. DNA of the CDR3: TGTGCCAGCAGCCAAGAGGGGAACTACCGAAGCTATCAAGAGACCCAGTACTTC. J is TRBJ2-5 and V is TRBV4-2, with D unclear. The ends were cut back, 0 bases at V and 2 bases at J, with 19 bases in the middle. In germline, CDR1 is LGHNA, CDR2 YNFKEQ. The CDR3 has 18 residues.

This clone was recorded a few times. The genes are TRBV27 and TRBJ1-4, with D hard to call. This CDR3 is built from 15 residues. Germline CDR1 and CDR2: MNHEY and SMNVEV (reference sequence). The V end was cut by 1 base, the J end by 7 bases, with 13 bases between. The CDR3 spells CASSLYASGVEKLFF. The CDR3 nucleotides are TGTGCCAGCAGTTTATACGCAAGTGGGGTTGAAAAACTGTTTTTT. The full variable domain, rest sourced from reference TRBV27 and TRBJ1-4, is EAQVTQNPRYLITVTGKKLTVTCSQNMNHEYMSWYRQDPGLGLRQIYYSMNVEVTDKGDVPEGYKVSRKEKRNFPLILESPSPNQTSLYFCASSLYASGVEKLFFGSGTQLSVL.

The chain has TRBV5-1 and TRBJ2-4; no clear D gene. CDR1 and CDR2 from the germline V gene are SGHRS and YFSETQ. CDR3 length: 15 residues. V gave up 4 bases and J gave up 0 bases, with 11 bases separating them. CDR3 nucleotide sequence: TGCGCCAGCAGCCCAGAGTTACTAGCCAAAAACATTCAGTACTTC. It encodes CASSPELLAKNIQYF.

In this sample, this clone turned up a few times. This rearrangement joins TRBV7-9 to TRBJ1-5; possibly TRBD1 for D (5 bases). From germline, CDR1 is SEHNR and CDR2 FQNEAQ (reference sequence). The CDR3 totals 13 residues. V was pared by 5 bases and J by 4 bases, with 9 bases between. Here the CDR3 reads CASSLQENQPQHF. In DNA form, the CDR3 reads TGTGCCAGCAGCCTACAGGAAAATCAGCCCCAGCATTTT.

This chain links TRBV6-5 with TRBJ2-7; D remains unclear. Deletions cut 4 bases from V and 5 bases from J, with 6 bases between. Per the germline V gene, CDR1 is MNHEY and CDR2 is SVGAGI. The CDR3 is made up of 11 amino acids. Written as DNA, the CDR3 is TGTGCCAGCAGTTTCCGGGACGAGCAGTACTTC. As protein: CASSFRDEQYF.